The next 27 T cell receptor beta chains were all read from a single sample in a study of blood T cells in healthy people across ages. Alongside a J-beta primer mix, a sample-barcoded 5' primer served in a second PCR lasting about 7 to 12 cycles. TCRdb used MiXCR to reprocess the 5' RACE reads, holding one entry per CDR3 protein. Found here are about 720,000 distinct CDR3 sequences, roughly 20% of them singletons; the top ten hold 22%. Specimen: blood. These receptors all stem from a man between 65 and 85 years old in good health.

In regard to this clonotype: The CDR3 end shows no conserved phenylalanine or tryptophan, and so a read error is likely. The rearrangement uses TRBV7-9 and TRBJ2-5, with TRBD1 identical over 9 bases. The CDR3 is 13 amino acids. CDR1 and CDR2 from the germline V gene are SEHNR and FQNEAQ (reference sequence). Losses at the gene ends were 4 bases for V and 3 bases for J; bases not matched to a gene: 0. CDR3 bases: TGTGCCAGCAGCTGGACAGGGGAAGAGACCCAGTACTCC. Amino acid sequence: CASSWTGEETQYS.

In its sample, this clonotype was seen a few times. The chain has TRBV5-4 and TRBJ1-3; weak D call: TRBD1 (5 bases). Germline CDR1 reads SGHNT; CDR2 reads YYREEE (reference sequence). The CDR3 covers 16 residues. Trimming took off 3 bases at V and 0 bases at J, with 13 bases between the two ends. CDR3 protein: CASSSSTVRSGNTIYF. In nucleotides, the CDR3 is TGTGCCAGCAGCTCATCGACAGTTCGCTCTGGAAACACCATATATTTT.

This chain joins TRBV12-3 or TRBV12-4 and TRBJ1-1; 7 bases map to TRBD1. CDR3 length: 15 amino acids. V lost 6 bases to trimming and J lost 2 bases; unmatched junction nucleotides: 9. This CDR3 reads CASRPNRGTNTEAFF. CDR3 nucleotides: TGTGCCAGCAGACCGAACAGGGGAACCAACACTGAAGCTTTCTTT.

The chain combines TRBV10-1 with TRBJ2-3; D is undetermined. Trimming took off 4 bases at V and 3 bases at J, with 5 bases between the two ends. The length of the CDR3 is 12 residues. In germline, CDR1 is WNHNN, CDR2 SYGVQD (reference sequence). This CDR3 is CASSVRTDTQYF. In DNA form, the CDR3 reads TGCGCCAGCAGTGTTCGGACAGATACGCAGTATTTT.

The genes are TRBV12-3 or TRBV12-4 and TRBJ1-2, with D hard to call. V was clipped by 1 base and J by 9 bases, with 12 bases between them. CDR3 size: 13 residues. Here the CDR3 DNA reads TGTGCCAGCAGTTTAGAACTCGCTGGCCGCTACACCTTC. The encoded protein is CASSLELAGRYTF.

The genes are TRBV5-1 and TRBJ1-6; D not certain. Germline V gene data show CDR1 as SGHRS and CDR2 as YFSETQ. The CDR3 totals 15 residues. Trimming cost V 0 bases and J 6 bases, with 10 bases left between them. CDR3 in amino acids: CASSLEGKANSPLHF. CDR3 bases: TGCGCCAGCAGCTTGGAGGGAAAAGCTAATTCACCCCTCCACTTT.

The chain couples TRBV9 to TRBJ2-7, with no clear D. The CDR3 runs to 14 residues. The germline V gene has CDR1 SGDLS and CDR2 YYNGEE. Trimming took off 3 bases at V and 0 bases at J, with 10 bases between the two ends. CDR3 bases: TGTGCCAGCAGCGCCCTCGTTAACTCCTACGAGCAGTACTTC. Residues: CASSALVNSYEQYF.

This chain uses TRBV7-9 with TRBJ2-3; weak D call: TRBD2 (6 bases). This CDR3 comprises 14 residues. The V gene's germline CDR1 is SEHNR and CDR2 FQNEAQ (reference sequence). Trimming removed 0 bases from V and 5 bases from J, with 9 bases in between. The CDR3 coding sequence is TGTGCCAGCAGCTTAGCATTCGGGGGAGATACGCAGTATTTT. Translated, it gives CASSLAFGGDTQYF. The variable domain in full, with the rest retrieved from reference TRBV7-9 and TRBJ2-3, is DTGVSQNPRHKITKRGQNVTFRCDPISEHNRLYWYRQTLGQGPEFLTYFQNEAQLEKSRLLSDRFSAERPKGSFSTLEIQRTEQGDSAMYLCASSLAFGGDTQYFGPGTRLTVL.

The chain has TRBV19 and TRBJ1-1, with D possibly TRBD1 on 5 matching bases. V shed 7 bases and J shed 5 bases, with 17 bases lying between them. Germline loops: CDR1 LNHDA, CDR2 SQIVND (reference sequence). The length of the CDR3 is 14 residues. Here the CDR3 reads CASNYRGRTTEAFF. CDR3 nucleotide sequence: TGTGCCAGTAATTACCGGGGGAGAACAACTGAAGCTTTCTTT.

This clonotype was observed a handful of times. V is TRBV5-6 and J is TRBJ2-1, with D possibly being TRBD1 (6 bases). Germline V gives CDR1 SGHDT, CDR2 YYEEEE. V lost 0 bases and J lost 7, with 8 bases in between. The CDR3 has 13 amino acids. The CDR3 loop reads CASSLAGVNEQFF. DNA for the CDR3: TGTGCCAGCAGCTTGGCAGGGGTAAATGAGCAGTTCTTC.

The chain employs TRBV9 and TRBJ2-4; 8 bases agree with TRBD1. CDR3 length: 15 residues. V was pared by 4 bases and J by 6 bases, with 9 bases of the junction left unmatched. Per the germline V gene, CDR1 is SGDLS and CDR2 is YYNGEE. For the CDR3, the DNA is TGTGCCAGCAGCCCCTGGACAGGGATCGGAAACATTCAGTACTTC. Encoded protein: CASSPWTGIGNIQYF.

The genes are TRBV6-5 and TRBJ2-3; D is perhaps TRBD2 (5 bases). The CDR3 totals 13 residues. Trimming took off 8 bases at V and 1 base at J, with 10 bases between the two ends. Looked up from germline, CDR1 is MNHEY and CDR2 is SVGAGI. CDR3 protein: CASHGSGTDTQYF. The CDR3 region has the DNA TGTGCCAGCCATGGGAGCGGCACAGATACGCAGTATTTT.

The chain employs TRBV5-1 and TRBJ2-2; D unresolved. This CDR3 is built from 16 residues. V shed 0 bases and J shed 4 bases, with 13 bases lying between them. CDR1 and CDR2 (germline): SGHRS, YFSETQ. CDR3: CASSLGINLGTGELFF. CDR3 nucleotide sequence: TGCGCCAGCAGCTTGGGGATAAATCTGGGCACCGGGGAGCTGTTTTTT.

The genes are TRBV5-5 and TRBJ2-5, with unresolved D. V gave up 2 bases and J gave up 4 bases, with 6 bases separating them. Germline V gene data show CDR1 as SGHKS and CDR2 as YYEKEE (reference sequence). The CDR3 contains 12 residues. The CDR3 coding sequence is TGTGCCAGCAGCTTCTGGCGAGAGACCCAGTACTTC. Translating gives CASSFWRETQYF.

The V call is TRBV29-1, the J call TRBJ1-2; D is ambiguous. The V end was cut by 2 bases, the J end by 5 bases, with 9 bases between. This CDR3 is 12 amino acids long. Germline V gene sequence: CDR1 SQVTM, CDR2 ANQGSEA. The CDR3 loop reads CSVEPQFYGYTF. As DNA, the CDR3 is TGCAGCGTTGAACCGCAGTTTTATGGCTACACCTTC.

As regards this clonotype: Compared with germline, one end of the junction differs, possibly owing to a read error. The rearrangement joins TRBV12-3 or TRBV12-4 to TRBJ2-3, with unresolved D. This CDR3 comprises 14 residues. CDR3 nucleotides: TGTGCCAGCAGTTTAGGGACGGGCACAGATGCGCAGTATTTT. This gives the protein CASSLGTGTDAQYF.

At least ten counts were recorded for this clonotype. V and J are TRBV9 and TRBJ2-3; the match to TRBD2 covers 11 bases. The V gene's germline CDR1 is SGDLS and CDR2 YYNGEE. The CDR3 consists of 15 residues. V was clipped by 4 bases and J by 2 bases; unmatched bases: 3. In nucleotides, the CDR3 is TGTGCCAGCAGCAGACTAGCGGGGAACACAGATACGCAGTATTTT. Amino acids: CASSRLAGNTDTQYF.

In regard to this clonotype: One junction end does not reproduce the germline sequence, and a read error may be involved. This sequence joins TRBV12-3 or TRBV12-4 and TRBJ2-3, with D unresolved. The length of the CDR3 is 14 residues. CDR3 nucleotides: TGTGCCAGCAGTTTCAAAGCAAGCACAGAAACGCAGTATTTT. This encodes CASSFKASTETQYF.

In nucleotides, the CDR3 is TGCGCCAGCAGCTTGTTGTTAGGTTTTAGCACAGATACGCAGTATTTT. Translation: CASSLLLGFSTDTQYF. This chain joins TRBV5-1 and TRBJ2-3; D is ambiguous. CDR1 and CDR2 (germline): SGHRS, YFSETQ. The V and J ends lost 1 base and 0 bases respectively, with 12 bases between them. This CDR3 has 16 amino acids.

This clonotype showed up just a few times. Here the CDR3 reads CASPSYEQYV. The CDR3 bases are TGCGCCAGCCCCTCCTACGAGCAGTACGTC. The chain couples TRBV5-1 to TRBJ2-7; no clear D gene. The CDR3 has 10 residues. The germline CDR1 and CDR2 sequences are SGHRS and YFSETQ. Trimming shortened V by 7 bases and J by 0 bases, and 2 bases separated the two germline ends.

This clonotype was recorded a few times. The genes are TRBV29-1 and TRBJ2-1; 8 bases fit TRBD2. Germline V gene lookup returns CDR1 SQVTM and CDR2 ANQGSEA. V dropped 3 bases and J dropped 0; count of bases not matched to a gene: 7. The CDR3 runs 16 residues. The CDR3 spells CSVDRGGLSSYNEQFF. CDR3 DNA: TGCAGCGTTGATCGGGGGGGACTCAGCTCCTACAATGAGCAGTTCTTC.

The CDR3 coding sequence is TGTGCCAGCACCACGACAGGGGGCTACGAGCAGTACTTC. As protein: CASTTTGGYEQYF. This sequence joins TRBV6-6 and TRBJ2-7, with 9 bases lining up with TRBD1. Germline assignment: CDR1 MNHNY and CDR2 SVGAGI (reference sequence). The V segment lost 7 bases and the J segment 3 bases; nucleotides outside the gene matches: 4. This CDR3 has 13 residues.

The chain joins TRBV5-4 to TRBJ2-7, with 10 bases that match TRBD2. The better agreement between TRBJ2-1 and the DNA end casts doubt on the J call. Germline V CDR1 and CDR2: SGHNT, YYREEE (reference sequence). The CDR3 consists of 16 residues. This CDR3 is CASSLTRLAGVYEQFF. The CDR3 DNA is TGTGCCAGCAGCTTGACCAGGCTAGCGGGAGTTTATGAGCAGTTCTTC.

This clonotype was observed a few times. V usage is TRBV29-1 and J usage is TRBJ1-2; perhaps TRBD1 as D (6 bases). V was clipped by 7 bases and J by 6 bases, with 18 bases between them. CDR3 length: 13 amino acids. Germline values: CDR1 SQVTM, CDR2 ANQGSEA. CDR3 loop: CSAKTGEWNGYTF. In DNA, the CDR3 is TGCAGCGCAAAGACAGGAGAATGGAATGGCTACACCTTC. The full variable domain, its missing parts supplied by reference TRBV29-1 and TRBJ1-2, is SAVISQKPSRDICQRGTSLTIQCQVDSQVTMMFWYRQQPGQSLTLIATANQGSEATYESGFVIDKFPISRPNLTFSTLTVSNMSPEDSSIYLCSAKTGEWNGYTFGSGTRLTVV.

This chain links TRBV6-5 with TRBJ1-2; 8 nucleotides match TRBD1. From germline, CDR1 is MNHEY and CDR2 SVGAGI. Unmatched junction bases numbered 11, after V lost 4 bases and J lost 1 base. CDR3 length: 17 residues. CDR3 region: CASSFLSTQGGNYGYTF. CDR3 in DNA: TGTGCCAGCAGTTTCCTCTCAACACAGGGGGGTAACTATGGCTACACCTTC.

This clonotype was seen a few times. The chain employs TRBV7-8 and TRBJ2-7, with TRBD2 identical over 7 bases. J gave up 9 bases and V 5 bases, and 10 bases lay outside the gene matches. The CDR3 spans 13 residues. The germline CDR1 and CDR2 sequences are SGHVS and FQNEAQ. The CDR3 DNA sequence: TGTGCCAGCAGCGAGGGCGGACTAGTGGGGCAGTACGTC. Protein product: CASSEGGLVGQYV.

The genes are TRBV3-1 and TRBJ2-5; 8 bases map to TRBD2. The closer fit of TRBJ2-7 to the DNA end suggests the J call may be wrong. This CDR3 has 14 amino acids. The V gene's germline CDR1 is LGHDT and CDR2 YNNKEL (reference sequence). CDR3 sequence reads: CASSPGTRLFEQYF. CDR3 nucleotide sequence: TGTGCCAGCAGCCCCGGGACTAGGCTGTTCGAGCAGTACTTC.